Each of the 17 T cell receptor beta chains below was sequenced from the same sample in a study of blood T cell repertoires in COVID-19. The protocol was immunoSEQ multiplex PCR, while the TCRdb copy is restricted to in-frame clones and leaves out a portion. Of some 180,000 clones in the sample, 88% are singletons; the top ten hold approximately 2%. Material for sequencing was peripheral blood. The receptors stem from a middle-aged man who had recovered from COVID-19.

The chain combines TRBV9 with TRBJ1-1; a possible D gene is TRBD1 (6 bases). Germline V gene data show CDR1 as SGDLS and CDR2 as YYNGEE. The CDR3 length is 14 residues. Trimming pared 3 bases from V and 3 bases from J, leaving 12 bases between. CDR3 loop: CASSARDTDTEAFF. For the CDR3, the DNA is TGTGCCAGCAGCGCCAGGGACACCGACACTGAAGCTTTCTTT.

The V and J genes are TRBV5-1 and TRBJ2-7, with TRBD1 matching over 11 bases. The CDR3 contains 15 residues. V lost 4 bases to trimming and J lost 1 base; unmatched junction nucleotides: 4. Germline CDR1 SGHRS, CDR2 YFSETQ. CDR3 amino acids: CASSPWDRGSYEQYF. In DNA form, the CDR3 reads TGCGCCAGCAGCCCGTGGGACAGGGGGTCCTACGAGCAGTACTTC. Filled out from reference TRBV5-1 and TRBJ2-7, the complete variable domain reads KAGVTQTPRYLIKTRGQQVTLSCSPISGHRSVSWYQQTPGQGLQFLFEYFSETQRNKGNFPGRFSGRQFSNSRSEMNVSTLELGDSALYLCASSPWDRGSYEQYFGPGTRLTVT.

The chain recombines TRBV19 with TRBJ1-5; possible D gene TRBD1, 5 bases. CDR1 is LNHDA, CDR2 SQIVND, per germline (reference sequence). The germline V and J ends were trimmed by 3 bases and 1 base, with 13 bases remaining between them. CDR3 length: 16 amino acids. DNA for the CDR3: TGTGCCAGTAGTATTAATGGGGCTCAGAGCAATCAGCCCCAGCATTTT. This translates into CASSINGAQSNQPQHF.

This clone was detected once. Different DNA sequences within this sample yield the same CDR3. The CDR3 coding sequence is TGTGCCAGTAGCCAGAGCAGGGGGGAGACCCAGTACTTC. It encodes CASSQSRGETQYF. The chain couples TRBV19 to TRBJ2-5; 7 bases agree with TRBD1. The length of the CDR3 is 13 residues. CDR1 is LNHDA, CDR2 SQIVND, per germline (reference sequence). Trimming at V came to 6 bases and at J to 5 bases, leaving 6 bases not matched to a gene.

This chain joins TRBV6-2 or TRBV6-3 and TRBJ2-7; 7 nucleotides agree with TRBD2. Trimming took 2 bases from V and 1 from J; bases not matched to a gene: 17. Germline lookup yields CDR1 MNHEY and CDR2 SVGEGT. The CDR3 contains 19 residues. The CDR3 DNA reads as TGTGCCAGCAGTTACCCCGTTGGTTTCGGGGAGGGCCCTTCCTACGAGCAGTACTTC. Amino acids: CASSYPVGFGEGPSYEQYF.

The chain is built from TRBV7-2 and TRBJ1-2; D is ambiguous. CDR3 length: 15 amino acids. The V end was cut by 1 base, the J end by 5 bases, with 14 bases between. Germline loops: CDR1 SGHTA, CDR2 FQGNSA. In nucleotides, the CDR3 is TGTGCCAGCAGCTTAGTGCGGGAGTCTGGATATGGCTACACCTTC. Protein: CASSLVRESGYGYTF.

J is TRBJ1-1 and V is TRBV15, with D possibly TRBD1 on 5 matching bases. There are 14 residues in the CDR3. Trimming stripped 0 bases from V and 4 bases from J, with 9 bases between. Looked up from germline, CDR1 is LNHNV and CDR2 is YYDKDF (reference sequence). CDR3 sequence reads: CATSRDREGTEAFF. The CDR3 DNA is TGTGCCACCAGCAGAGACAGGGAGGGCACTGAAGCTTTCTTT.

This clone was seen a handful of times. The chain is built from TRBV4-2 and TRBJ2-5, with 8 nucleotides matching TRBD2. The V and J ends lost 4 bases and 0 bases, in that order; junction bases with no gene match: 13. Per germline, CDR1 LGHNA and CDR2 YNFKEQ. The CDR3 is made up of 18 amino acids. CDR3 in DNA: TGTGCCAGCAGCCGTTACGCGGGGGCTAGCGGGTACCAAGAGACCCAGTACTTC. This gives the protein CASSRYAGASGYQETQYF.

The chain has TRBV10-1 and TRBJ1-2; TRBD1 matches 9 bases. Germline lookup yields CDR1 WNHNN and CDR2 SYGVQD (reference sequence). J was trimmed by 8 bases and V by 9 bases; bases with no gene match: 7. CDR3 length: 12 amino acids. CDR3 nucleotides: TGCGCCAGAAAGACAGGGGGAAGGGGCTACACCTTC. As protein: CARKTGGRGYTF.

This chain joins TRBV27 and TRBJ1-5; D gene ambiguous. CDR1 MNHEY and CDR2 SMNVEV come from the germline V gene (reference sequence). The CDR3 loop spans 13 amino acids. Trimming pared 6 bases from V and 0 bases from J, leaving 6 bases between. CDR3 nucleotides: TGTGCCAGCAGACAGTATAGCAATCAGCCCCAGCATTTT. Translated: CASRQYSNQPQHF.

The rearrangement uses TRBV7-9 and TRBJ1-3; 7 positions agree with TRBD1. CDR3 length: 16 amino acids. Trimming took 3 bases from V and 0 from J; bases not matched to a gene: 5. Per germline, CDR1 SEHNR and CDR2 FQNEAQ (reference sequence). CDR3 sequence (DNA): TGTGCCAGCAGCTTCACAGGGGATGGCTCTGGAAACACCATATATTTT. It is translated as CASSFTGDGSGNTIYF.

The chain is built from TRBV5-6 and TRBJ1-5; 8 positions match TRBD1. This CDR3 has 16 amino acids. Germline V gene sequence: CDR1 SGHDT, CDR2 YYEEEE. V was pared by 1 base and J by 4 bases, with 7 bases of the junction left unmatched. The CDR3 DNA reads TGTGCCAGCAGCTTGTGGGGCAGGGGGCAAAATCAGCCCCAGCATTTT. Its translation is CASSLWGRGQNQPQHF.

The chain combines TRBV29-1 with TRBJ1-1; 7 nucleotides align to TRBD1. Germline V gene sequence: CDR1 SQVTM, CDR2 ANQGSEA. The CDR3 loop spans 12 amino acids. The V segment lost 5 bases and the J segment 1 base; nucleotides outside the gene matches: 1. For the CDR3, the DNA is TGCAGCGTTCGACAGGGGAACACTGAAGCTTTCTTT. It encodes CSVRQGNTEAFF.

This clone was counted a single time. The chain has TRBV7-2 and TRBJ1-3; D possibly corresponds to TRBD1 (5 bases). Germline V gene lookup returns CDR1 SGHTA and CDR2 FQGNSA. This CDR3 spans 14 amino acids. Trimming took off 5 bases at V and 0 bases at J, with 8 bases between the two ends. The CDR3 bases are TGTGCCAGCAGCCAAGACAGCTCTGGAAACACCATATATTTT. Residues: CASSQDSSGNTIYF.

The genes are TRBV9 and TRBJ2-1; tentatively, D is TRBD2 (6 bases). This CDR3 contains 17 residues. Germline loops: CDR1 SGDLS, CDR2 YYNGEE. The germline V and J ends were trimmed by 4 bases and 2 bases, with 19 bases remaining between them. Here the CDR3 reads CASSRSGGRSPYNEQFF. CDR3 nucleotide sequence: TGTGCCAGCAGCCGAAGCGGAGGGAGGTCTCCCTACAATGAGCAGTTCTTC.

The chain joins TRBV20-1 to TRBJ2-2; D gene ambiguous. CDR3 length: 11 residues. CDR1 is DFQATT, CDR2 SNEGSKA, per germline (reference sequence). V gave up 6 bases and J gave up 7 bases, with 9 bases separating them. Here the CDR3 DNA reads TGCAGTGCAACCCCAGGCGGGGAGCTGTTTTTT. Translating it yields CSATPGGELFF.

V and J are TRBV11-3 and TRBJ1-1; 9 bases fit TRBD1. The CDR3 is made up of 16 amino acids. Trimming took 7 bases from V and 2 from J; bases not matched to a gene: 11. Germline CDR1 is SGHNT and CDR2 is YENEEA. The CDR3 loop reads CASITRPGQGNTEAFF. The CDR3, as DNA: TGTGCCAGCATCACTCGACCGGGACAGGGAAACACTGAAGCTTTCTTT.